The next 23 T cell receptor beta chains were all read from a single sample in a study of T cell responses to AZD1222 COVID-19 vaccine. Clones were read by immunoSEQ multiplex PCR, and TCRdb kept only the in-frame ones, dropping some. The sample contains 120,000 to 150,000 clones, over 85% of which appear only once. The sample consisted of peripheral blood, taken 28 days after the second AZD1222 dose. The origin of the receptors is an adult who received the AZD1222 COVID-19 vaccine.

The chain employs TRBV6-6 and TRBJ2-7; 7 bases line up with TRBD1. V lost 4 bases to trimming and J lost 2 bases; unmatched junction nucleotides: 5. In germline, CDR1 is MNHNY, CDR2 SVGAGI (reference sequence). The CDR3 totals 14 residues. CDR3 residues: CASSFRDSAYEQYF. In DNA form, the CDR3 reads TGTGCCAGCAGTTTTCGGGACAGTGCCTACGAGCAGTACTTC.

This clone was detected once. J is TRBJ1-1 and V is TRBV29-1; weak D call: TRBD1 (5 bases). Germline loops: CDR1 SQVTM, CDR2 ANQGSEA. V was clipped by 8 bases and J by 5 bases, with 24 bases between them. The CDR3 runs to 15 residues. CDR3: CSSLGGRWGETEAFF. In nucleotides, the CDR3 is TGCAGCTCTCTTGGGGGTCGTTGGGGGGAGACTGAAGCTTTCTTT.

The rearrangement links TRBV24-1 to TRBJ2-3; 12 bases are shared with TRBD2. This CDR3 comprises 17 residues. Looked up from germline, CDR1 is KGHDR and CDR2 is SFDVKD. V shed 3 bases, J shed 2 bases, and the junction held 5 bases outside the gene matches. The CDR3 nucleotides are TGTGCCACCAGTGATCCTACTAGCGGGAGGACCACAGATACGCAGTATTTT. Its protein product is CATSDPTSGRTTDTQYF.

V and J are TRBV19 and TRBJ2-1; possible D gene TRBD2, 5 bases. Trimming stripped 6 bases from V and 2 bases from J, with 14 bases between. The CDR3 is 15 residues long. Germline V lookup: CDR1 LNHDA, CDR2 SQIVND (reference sequence). CDR3 sequence: CASSLGTSAYNEQFF. The CDR3 nucleotides are TGTGCCAGTAGCCTTGGTACTAGTGCCTACAATGAGCAGTTCTTC.

The chain uses TRBV6-2 or TRBV6-3 and TRBJ2-1; D is perhaps TRBD2 (5 bases). V was cut by 6 bases and J by 8 bases, with 17 bases left in between. CDR3 length: 14 residues. Germline values: CDR1 MNHEY, CDR2 SVGEGT. The CDR3 coding sequence is TGTGCCAGCAGCCAGGTGCGGGTTAGCGATGAGCAGTTCTTC. Its translation: CASSQVRVSDEQFF.

This chain links TRBV7-6 with TRBJ2-1, with 9 nucleotides matching TRBD2. V lost 4 bases and J lost 10; bases outside the gene matches: 5. The length of the CDR3 is 13 residues. Per the germline V gene, CDR1 is SGHVS and CDR2 is FNYEAQ. The chain's CDR3 is CASSYPGTSEQFF. Here the CDR3 DNA reads TGTGCCAGCAGCTACCCCGGGACTAGCGAGCAGTTCTTC.

Notes on this clone: The same CDR3 arises from other DNA sequences in this sample as well. The chain carries TRBV7-9 and TRBJ1-5, with unresolved D. The CDR3 totals 14 residues. V lost 3 bases and J 3 bases, leaving 9 bases between the germline ends. The germline CDR1 and CDR2 sequences are SEHNR and FQNEAQ (reference sequence). The CDR3 loop reads CASSLASSNQPQHF. In nucleotides, the CDR3 is TGTGCCAGCAGCTTGGCTAGCTCCAATCAGCCCCAGCATTTT.

The chain is built from TRBV6-6 and TRBJ2-7; 11 bases fit TRBD1. This CDR3 is built from 14 residues. Trimming took 2 bases from V and 5 from J; bases not matched to a gene: 2. Germline V CDR1 and CDR2: MNHNY, SVGAGI (reference sequence). CDR3 DNA sequence: TGTGCCAGCAGTTACAGGGACAGGGGGAACGAGCAGTACTTC. Translation: CASSYRDRGNEQYF.

The rearrangement joins TRBV18 to TRBJ1-3; 9 bases are a match to TRBD1. The V segment lost 4 bases and the J segment 0 bases; nucleotides outside the gene matches: 7. CDR3 length: 17 residues. Germline V lookup: CDR1 KGHSH, CDR2 LQKENI. The CDR3 DNA is TGTGCCAGCTCACAATCTACAGGGGGCGTCTCTGGAAACACCATATATTTT. Encoded protein: CASSQSTGGVSGNTIYF.

In nucleotides, the CDR3 is TGTGCCAGCAGTTACTCGAACAGCGGGACCACGTACTTC. This sequence encodes CASSYSNSGTTYF. The chain couples TRBV6-6 to TRBJ2-7, with 7 bases lining up with TRBD2. The CDR3 length is 13 residues. Germline values: CDR1 MNHNY, CDR2 SVGAGI (reference sequence). Trimming at V came to 0 bases and at J to 12 bases, leaving 8 bases not matched to a gene.

The CDR3 is CASSVIADRGLGGYTF. The CDR3 DNA is TGTGCCAGCAGCGTGATAGCGGACAGGGGGCTCGGTGGCTACACCTTC. The genes are TRBV9 and TRBJ1-2; 11 bases match TRBD1. The trim removed 2 bases at V and 7 bases at J, leaving 10 bases unmatched. There are 16 residues in the CDR3. Looked up from germline, CDR1 is SGDLS and CDR2 is YYNGEE.

J is TRBJ2-5 and V is TRBV29-1; TRBD2 matches at 10 bases. Trimming cost V 4 bases and J 6 bases; bases outside gene matches: 2. Germline CDR1 SQVTM, CDR2 ANQGSEA. This CDR3 has 12 amino acids. Written as DNA, the CDR3 is TGCAGCGTTGGGGGACTAGCGAAGACCCAGTACTTC. It codes for CSVGGLAKTQYF.

This clone was recorded only once. The V call is TRBV5-4, the J call TRBJ1-1; D unresolved. The length of the CDR3 is 15 residues. The germline V gene encodes CDR1 SGHNT and CDR2 YYREEE (reference sequence). The germline V and J ends were trimmed by 0 bases and 4 bases, with 13 bases remaining between them. In DNA form, the CDR3 reads TGTGCCAGCAGCTTGGGGGGTGGGGTGGGCACTGAAGCTTTCTTT. Protein sequence: CASSLGGGVGTEAFF. The full variable domain, rest sourced from reference TRBV5-4 and TRBJ1-1, is ETGVTQSPTHLIKTRGQQVTLRCSSQSGHNTVSWYQQALGQGPQFIFQYYREEENGRGNFPPRFSGLQFPNYSSELNVNALELDDSALYLCASSLGGGVGTEAFFGQGTRLTVV.

The chain uses TRBV4-2 and TRBJ2-2, with a possible D match to TRBD1 (7 bases). The CDR3 length is 18 residues. Looked up from germline, CDR1 is LGHNA and CDR2 is YNFKEQ. Between the trimmed V and J ends, which lost 6 bases and 0 bases, there was a span of 20 bases. For the CDR3, the DNA is TGTGCCAGCAGAGGAGGGGGCATAGCGTCTGCGAACACCGGGGAGCTGTTTTTT. This sequence encodes CASRGGGIASANTGELFF.

V usage is TRBV4-1 and J usage is TRBJ2-3; D unclear. The CDR3 consists of 12 residues. Germline-derived CDR1 and CDR2 are MGHRA and YSYEKL. Deletions cut 4 bases from V and 0 bases from J, with 2 bases between. The CDR3 reads CASSLSTDTQYF. The CDR3 coding sequence is TGCGCCAGCAGCCTTAGCACAGATACGCAGTATTTT.

The chain combines TRBV28 with TRBJ1-4; the match to TRBD1 covers 8 bases. The CDR3 length is 15 residues. Germline V gene lookup returns CDR1 MDHEN and CDR2 SYDVKM. Germline trimming cut 4 bases from V and 6 bases from J; bases unmatched to any gene: 7. This CDR3 reads CASSSQGAGDEKLFF. Here the CDR3 DNA reads TGTGCCAGCAGTTCCCAGGGGGCGGGAGATGAAAAACTGTTTTTT.

CDR3 nucleotides: TGTGCCAGCTCACCTCTTGGACAGGGGGTTTCTAATGAGCAGTTCTTC. It encodes CASSPLGQGVSNEQFF. V and J are TRBV18 and TRBJ2-1, with 10 bases matching TRBD1. V gave up 3 bases and J gave up 7 bases; unmatched junction bases: 9. The CDR3 spans 16 residues. Germline CDR1 reads KGHSH; CDR2 reads LQKENI.

The rearrangement joins TRBV28 to TRBJ1-5, with D unresolved. V was cut by 4 bases and J by 9 bases, with 13 bases left in between. The CDR3 length is 13 residues. In germline, CDR1 is MDHEN, CDR2 SYDVKM. CDR3 in amino acids: CASSSLFIAPQHF. The CDR3 nucleotides are TGTGCCAGCAGTTCCCTATTCATTGCGCCCCAGCATTTT. The complete variable domain, with remaining parts taken from reference TRBV28 and TRBJ1-5, reads DVKVTQSSRYLVKRTGEKVFLECVQDMDHENMFWYRQDPGLGLRLIYFSYDVKMKEKGDIPEGYSVSREKKERFSLILESASTNQTSMYLCASSSLFIAPQHFGDGTRLSIL.

This chain uses TRBV30 with TRBJ2-2; TRBD1 might be the D (5 bases). The CDR3 has 13 amino acids. Germline CDR1 reads GTSNPN; CDR2 reads SVGIG (reference sequence). V lost 5 bases and J 5 bases, leaving 12 bases between the germline ends. CDR3 protein: CAWGTRVTGELFF. The DNA for the CDR3 is TGTGCCTGGGGCACCAGGGTTACCGGGGAGCTGTTTTTT.

The chain is built from TRBV28 and TRBJ1-5; 7 positions match TRBD1. The germline CDR1 and CDR2 sequences are MDHEN and SYDVKM. The length of the CDR3 is 14 residues. The junction had 8 bases not matched to a gene; V was cut back by 2 bases and J by 10 bases. The CDR3 loop is CASSLRTGRPPQHF. CDR3 DNA: TGTGCCAGCAGTTTAAGGACAGGTCGTCCCCCCCAGCATTTT.

The chain employs TRBV7-9 and TRBJ1-4; D might be TRBD1 (6 bases). CDR3 length: 15 amino acids. Trimming pared 3 bases from V and 7 bases from J, leaving 15 bases between. Germline loops: CDR1 SEHNR, CDR2 FQNEAQ (reference sequence). CDR3 in amino acids: CASSFSPGVPEKLFF. Here the CDR3 DNA reads TGTGCCAGCAGCTTTTCGCCAGGGGTTCCTGAAAAACTGTTTTTT.

This clone has just one count. This rearrangement joins TRBV19 to TRBJ1-5; no definite D call. Trimming cost V 7 bases and J 6 bases, with 13 bases left between them. Germline V CDR1 and CDR2: LNHDA, SQIVND (reference sequence). The CDR3 is made up of 13 amino acids. The CDR3 sequence is CASKDRGSQPQHF. As DNA, the CDR3 is TGTGCCAGTAAGGACCGAGGCTCTCAGCCCCAGCATTTT.

This clone showed up just once. This rearrangement joins TRBV5-4 to TRBJ2-1, with D unclear. Germline CDR1 is SGHNT and CDR2 is YYREEE (reference sequence). This CDR3 contains 15 residues. Trimming removed 3 bases from V and 2 bases from J, with 12 bases in between. CDR3 in amino acids: CASSYGATTYNEQFF. The CDR3 DNA reads TGTGCCAGCAGCTATGGTGCGACCACCTACAATGAGCAGTTCTTC.